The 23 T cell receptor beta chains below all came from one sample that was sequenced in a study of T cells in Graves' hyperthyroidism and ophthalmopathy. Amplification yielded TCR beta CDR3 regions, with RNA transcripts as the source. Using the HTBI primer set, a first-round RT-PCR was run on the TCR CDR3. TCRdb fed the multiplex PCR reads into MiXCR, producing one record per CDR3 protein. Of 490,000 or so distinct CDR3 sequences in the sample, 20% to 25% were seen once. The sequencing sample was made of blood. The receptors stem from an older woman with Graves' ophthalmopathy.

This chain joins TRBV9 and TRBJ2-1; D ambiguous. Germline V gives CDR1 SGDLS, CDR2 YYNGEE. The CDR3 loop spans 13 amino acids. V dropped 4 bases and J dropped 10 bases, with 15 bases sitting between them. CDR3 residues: CASSLLIGGEQFF. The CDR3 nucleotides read TGTGCCAGCAGCCTCCTTATTGGTGGGGAGCAGTTCTTC.

CDR3 coding DNA: TGTGCCAGTAGTATGTACCAGGGGTCCTACGAGCAGTACTTC. It specifies CASSMYQGSYEQYF. The rearrangement joins TRBV19 to TRBJ2-7; D perhaps matches TRBD1 (6 bases). The CDR3 runs 14 residues. With 3 bases removed from V and 1 base from J, the gap between germline ends came to 10 bases. Germline CDR1 reads LNHDA; CDR2 reads SQIVND (reference sequence).

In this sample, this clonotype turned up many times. The CDR3 loop is CASSLGGQGVRETQYF. The CDR3 bases are TGTGCCAGCAGTTTAGGCGGACAGGGCGTGAGGGAGACCCAGTACTTC. The rearrangement joins TRBV12-3 or TRBV12-4 to TRBJ2-5; 8 positions agree with TRBD1. The CDR3 is 16 residues long. The V and J ends lost 1 base and 5 bases, in that order; junction bases with no gene match: 9.

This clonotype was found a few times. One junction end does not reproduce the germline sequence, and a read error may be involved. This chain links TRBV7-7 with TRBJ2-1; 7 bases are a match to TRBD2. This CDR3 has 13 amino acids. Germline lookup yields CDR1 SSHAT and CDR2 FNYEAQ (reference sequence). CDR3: CASSLLLAGEQFF. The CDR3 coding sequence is TGTGCTAGCAGCTTACTTTTAGCGGGTGAGCAGTTCTTC.

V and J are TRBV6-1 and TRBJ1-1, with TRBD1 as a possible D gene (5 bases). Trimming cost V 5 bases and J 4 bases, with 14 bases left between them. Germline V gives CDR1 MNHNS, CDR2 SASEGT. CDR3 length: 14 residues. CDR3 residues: CASSWGQSATEAFF. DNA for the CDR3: TGTGCCAGCAGTTGGGGCCAGAGTGCCACTGAAGCTTTCTTT.

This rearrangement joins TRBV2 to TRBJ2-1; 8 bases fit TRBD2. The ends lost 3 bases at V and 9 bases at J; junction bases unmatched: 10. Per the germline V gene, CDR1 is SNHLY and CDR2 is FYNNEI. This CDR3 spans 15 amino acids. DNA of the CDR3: TGTGCCAGCAGTGAGATTAGCGGGAATCACAGTGAGCAGTTCTTC. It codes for CASSEISGNHSEQFF.

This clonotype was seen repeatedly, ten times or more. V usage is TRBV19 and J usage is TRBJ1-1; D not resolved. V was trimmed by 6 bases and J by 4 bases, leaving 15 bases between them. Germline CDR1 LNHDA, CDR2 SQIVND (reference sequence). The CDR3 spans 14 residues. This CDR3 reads CASRVGRASTEAFF. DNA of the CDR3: TGTGCCAGTAGGGTAGGGAGGGCGAGCACTGAAGCTTTCTTT.

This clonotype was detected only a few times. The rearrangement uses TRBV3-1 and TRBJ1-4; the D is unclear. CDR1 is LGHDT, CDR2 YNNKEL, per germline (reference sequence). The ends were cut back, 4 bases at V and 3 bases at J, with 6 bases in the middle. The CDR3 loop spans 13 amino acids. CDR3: CASSPGPNEKLFF. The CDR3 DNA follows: TGTGCCAGCAGCCCAGGTCCTAATGAAAAACTGTTTTTT.

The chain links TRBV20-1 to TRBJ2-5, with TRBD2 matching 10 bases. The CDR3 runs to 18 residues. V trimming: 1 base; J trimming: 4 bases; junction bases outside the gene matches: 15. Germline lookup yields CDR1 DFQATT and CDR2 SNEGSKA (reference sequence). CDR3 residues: CSARASTASGRKGETQYF. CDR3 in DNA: TGCAGTGCTAGAGCTTCTACGGCTAGCGGGAGAAAAGGAGAGACCCAGTACTTC.

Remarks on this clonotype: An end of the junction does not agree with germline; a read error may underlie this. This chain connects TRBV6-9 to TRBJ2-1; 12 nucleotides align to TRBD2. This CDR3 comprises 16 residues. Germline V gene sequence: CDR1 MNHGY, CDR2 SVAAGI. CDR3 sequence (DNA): TGTGCCAGCAGTTACTCGAAGACTAGCGGGAGTAATGAGCGGTTCTTC. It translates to CASSYSKTSGSNERFF.

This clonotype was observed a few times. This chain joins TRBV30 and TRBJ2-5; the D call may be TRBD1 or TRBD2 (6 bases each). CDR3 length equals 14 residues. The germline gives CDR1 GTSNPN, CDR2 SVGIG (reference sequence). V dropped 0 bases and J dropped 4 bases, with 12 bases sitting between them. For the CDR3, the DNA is TGTGCCTGGAGTGTCGGGGGCGCGACAGAGACCCAGTACTTC. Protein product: CAWSVGGATETQYF.

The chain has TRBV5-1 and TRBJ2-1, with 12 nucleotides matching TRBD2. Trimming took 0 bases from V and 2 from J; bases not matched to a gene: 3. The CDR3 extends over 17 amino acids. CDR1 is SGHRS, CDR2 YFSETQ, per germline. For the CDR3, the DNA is TGCGCCAGCAGCTTGGTGGCTAGCGGGAGGGCCTACAATGAGCAGTTCTTC. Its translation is CASSLVASGRAYNEQFF.

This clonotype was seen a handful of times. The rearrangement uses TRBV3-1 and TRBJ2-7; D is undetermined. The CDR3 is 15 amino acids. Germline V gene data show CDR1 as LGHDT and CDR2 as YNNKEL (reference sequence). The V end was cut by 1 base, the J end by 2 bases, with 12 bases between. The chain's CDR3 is CASSQARLATYEQYF. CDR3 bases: TGTGCCAGCAGCCAAGCCCGATTGGCGACCTACGAGCAGTACTTC.

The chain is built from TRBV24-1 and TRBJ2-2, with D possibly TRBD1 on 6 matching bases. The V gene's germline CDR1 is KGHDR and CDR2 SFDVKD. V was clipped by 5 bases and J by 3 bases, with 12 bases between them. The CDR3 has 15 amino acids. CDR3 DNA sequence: TGTGCCACCAGTGTCCCAGGGGTAGACACCGGGGAGCTGTTTTTT. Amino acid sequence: CATSVPGVDTGELFF.

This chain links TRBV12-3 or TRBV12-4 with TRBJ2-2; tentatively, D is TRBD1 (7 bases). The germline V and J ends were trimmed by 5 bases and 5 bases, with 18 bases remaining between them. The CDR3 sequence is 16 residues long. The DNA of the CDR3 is TGTGCCAGCAGTGTAGGGGGCCCCGGAGGGACCGGGGAGCTGTTTTTT. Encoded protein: CASSVGGPGGTGELFF.

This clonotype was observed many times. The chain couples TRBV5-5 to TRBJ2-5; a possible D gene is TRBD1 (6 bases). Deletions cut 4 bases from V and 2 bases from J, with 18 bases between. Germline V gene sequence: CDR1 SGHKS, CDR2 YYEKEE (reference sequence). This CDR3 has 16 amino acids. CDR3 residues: CASSVTGLRVQETQYF. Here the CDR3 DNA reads TGTGCCAGCAGCGTCACAGGGCTAAGGGTTCAAGAGACCCAGTACTTC.

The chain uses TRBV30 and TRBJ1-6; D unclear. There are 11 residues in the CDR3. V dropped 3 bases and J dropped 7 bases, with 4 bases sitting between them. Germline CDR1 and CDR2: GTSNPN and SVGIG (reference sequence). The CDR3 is CAWRLNSPLHF. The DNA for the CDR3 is TGTGCCTGGAGGTTAAATTCACCCCTCCACTTT.

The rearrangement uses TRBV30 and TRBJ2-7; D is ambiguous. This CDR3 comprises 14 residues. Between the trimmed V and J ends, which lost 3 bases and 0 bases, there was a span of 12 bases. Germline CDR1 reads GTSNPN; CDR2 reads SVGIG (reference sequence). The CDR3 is CAWRETRSSYEQYF. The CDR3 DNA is TGTGCCTGGAGGGAAACCAGGAGCTCCTACGAGCAGTACTTC.

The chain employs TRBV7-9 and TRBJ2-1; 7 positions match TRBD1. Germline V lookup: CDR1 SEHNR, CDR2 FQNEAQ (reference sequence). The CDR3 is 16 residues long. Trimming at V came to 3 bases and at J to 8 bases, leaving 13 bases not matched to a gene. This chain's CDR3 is CASSLTDRALGDEQFF. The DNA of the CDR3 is TGTGCCAGCAGCTTGACCGACAGGGCCCTCGGGGATGAGCAGTTCTTC.

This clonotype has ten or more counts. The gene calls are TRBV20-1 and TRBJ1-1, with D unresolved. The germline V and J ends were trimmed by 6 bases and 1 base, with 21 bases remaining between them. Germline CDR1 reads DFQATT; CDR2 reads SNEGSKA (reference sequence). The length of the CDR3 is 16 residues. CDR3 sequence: CSARGITRVQNTEAFF. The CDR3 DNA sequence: TGCAGTGCGCGTGGCATTACGAGGGTCCAGAACACTGAAGCTTTCTTT.

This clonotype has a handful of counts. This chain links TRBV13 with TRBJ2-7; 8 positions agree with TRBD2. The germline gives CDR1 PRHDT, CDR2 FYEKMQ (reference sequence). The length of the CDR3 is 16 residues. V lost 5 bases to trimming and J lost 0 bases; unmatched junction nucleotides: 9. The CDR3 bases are TGTGCCAGCAGCCCCCCTACTAGCGGCCCCTCCTACGAGCAGTACTTC. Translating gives CASSPPTSGPSYEQYF.

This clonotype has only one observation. The CDR3 here is CASSLALSTNEKLFF. For the CDR3, the DNA is TGCGCCAGCAGCTTAGCTCTTTCAACTAATGAAAAACTGTTTTTT. The chain has TRBV5-1 and TRBJ1-4, with unresolved D. The CDR3 has 15 amino acids. The V and J ends lost 2 bases and 0 bases respectively, with 8 bases between them. The germline V gene encodes CDR1 SGHRS and CDR2 YFSETQ.

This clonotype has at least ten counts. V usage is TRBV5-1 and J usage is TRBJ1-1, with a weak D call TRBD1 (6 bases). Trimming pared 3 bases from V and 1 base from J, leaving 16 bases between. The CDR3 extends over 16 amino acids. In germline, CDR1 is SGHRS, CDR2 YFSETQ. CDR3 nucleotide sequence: TGCGCCAGCAGCTCCGGGGACAATTCTCCGAACACTGAAGCTTTCTTT. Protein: CASSSGDNSPNTEAFF.